This T cell receptor beta chain was captured by sequencing in a study of immune heterogeneity within non-small cell lung tumors (dated by TCRdb to 2016 to 2018). Regarding the study in general: By histology, the tumors included fewer than 11 non-squamous carcinomas, 4 squamous cell carcinomas and 1 tumor not otherwise specified. Whole-exome sequencing, RNA-seq and TCR beta repertoire sequencing were combined for multiple spatially distinct regions from each NSCLC tumor so that intratumoral immune heterogeneity could be examined. Transcriptome data were available for just about 40 loci from around eleven patients, whereas TCR repertoire analysis spanned under 60 tumor loci from about 15 patients. Neoantigen binding to each patient's HLA alleles was predicted with netMHCpan-3.0 for mutant peptides of 8 to 11 amino acids.

Genomic DNA was extracted from bulk tumor tissue and used as the TCR template, and around 600 ng gDNA was amplified per sample. Multiple biopsies per primary tumor were taken during surgery, spaced as far apart as possible within the tumor mass. The study cohort was described as untreated, and the patients were newly diagnosed NSCLC cases having curative surgery. The donors were roughly 15 patients with newly diagnosed non-small cell lung cancer who were having surgery with curative intent. Two independent pathologists reviewed the resected tumor masses. Sequencing was performed only on DNA and RNA samples of high quality. As to this clonotype: The specificity of this receptor is unknown. It has no much larger one-base neighbor in the sample; base qualities were not kept.

The TCR beta CDR3 region was amplified with a multiplex PCR system, in which a first round of 10 to 11 cycles was run using 32 V-gene forward and 13 J-gene reverse primers. The first PCR round was done with a QIAGEN Multiplex PCR Kit, and the primer sequences were filed in Chinese patent CN105087789A. In a second PCR round, Illumina universal primers were added with the Phusion High-Fidelity PCR Kit. Sequencing of the TCR libraries was done on the Illumina HiSeq X Ten platform in paired-end mode with a 151 bp read length. Turning to the authors' computational methods: Reads lacking multiplex PCR primers were removed with Cutadapt, read pairs were merged with PEAR, and CDR3 regions were called with MiXCR default settings. Repertoire diversity was assessed by Shannon entropy, and clonality was calculated as one minus the Shannon entropy divided by the ln of the count of productive unique sequences. Clonotypes present at frequencies of at least 0.5% were defined as dominant or high-frequency T-cell clones. TCRdb passed the public sequencing reads through fastp at Q25 and MiXCR, retaining productive beta sequences. For every CDR3 protein sequence, its rows merge into one entry that carries the most common genes and DNA. The V and J calls were determined by TCRdb, not by the authors. For this sample the table gives 10,000 to 13,000 distinct CDR3 sequences, of which 25% to 35% were detected only once. Of the sample, 8.1% falls within the top ten clones.

Study-level results and caveats: High-frequency TCR beta clonotypes were largely distinct between individual patients. A statistically significant but moderate positive correlation (R about 0.34) was observed between local T-cell repertoire clonality and local tumor mutational burden. Within a patient, identical dominant CDR3B clonotypes were found to recur across loci, yet unique high-frequency clones were also harbored in different tumor locations.

From the cysteine up to the phenylalanine, the CDR3 has a length of 15 residues. Left in the record is the CDR3 DNA by itself, 45 bases read in frame from the first base. CDR1 SGHNT and CDR2 YYREEE were looked up in the germline V gene (reference sequence). The trim is 0 bases for V and 4 bases for J, with a gap of 14 bases between the germline ends. The sequence joins TRBV5-4 to TRBJ2-7; the D segment may tentatively be TRBD1 or TRBD2, each giving 5 matched bases. Sequenced input: lung tumor tissue. The clonotype comes from a woman aged 55-69 years with non-small cell lung cancer. The CDR3 in this case is CASSLAGSGRYEQYF. The DNA is TGTGCCAGCAGCTTGGCCGGTTCGGGACGGTACGAGCAGTACTTC.